This note documents a single TCR beta chain sequence. The sample is drawn from a study of T cell responses to AZD1222 COVID-19 vaccine. Study background: Second-dose recipients at about 4 or about 12 weeks were treated as one pooled group.

Repertoires were generated with immunoSEQ multiplex PCR, while TCRdb's copy carries only in-frame clones and drops some. The sample has around 130,000 clones, about 90% seen once. Germline V gene lookup returns CDR1 PRHDT and CDR2 FYEKMQ (reference sequence). There are 15 residues in the CDR3. J was trimmed by 5 bases and V by 4 bases; bases with no gene match: 5. This clonotype was obtained from an adult in good health. The chain employs TRBV13 and TRBJ2-5; 12 bases are a match to TRBD2. Sequencing was performed on peripheral blood, taken on day 0 of AZD1222 vaccination. The CDR3 region has the DNA TGTGCCAGCAGCTCGAGACTAGCGGGAGACGAGACCCAGTACTTC. Its translation: CASSSRLAGDETQYF.